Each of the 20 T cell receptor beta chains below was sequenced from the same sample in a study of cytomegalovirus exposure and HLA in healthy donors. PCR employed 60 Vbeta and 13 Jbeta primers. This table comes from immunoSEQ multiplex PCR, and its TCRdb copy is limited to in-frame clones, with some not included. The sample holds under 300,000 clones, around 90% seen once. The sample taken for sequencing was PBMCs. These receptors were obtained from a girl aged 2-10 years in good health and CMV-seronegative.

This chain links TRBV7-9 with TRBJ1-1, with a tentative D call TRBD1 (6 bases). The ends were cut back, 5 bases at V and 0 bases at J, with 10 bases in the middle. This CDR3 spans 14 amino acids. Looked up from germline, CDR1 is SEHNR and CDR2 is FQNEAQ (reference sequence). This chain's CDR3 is CASSGQFVNTEAFF. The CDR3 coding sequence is TGTGCCAGCAGCGGACAGTTTGTGAACACTGAAGCTTTCTTT.

CDR3 in amino acids: CASSPSLNTIYF. For the CDR3, the DNA is TGTGCCAGCAGCCCGAGCCTAAACACCATATATTTT. The chain recombines TRBV2 with TRBJ1-3; D is unclear. CDR1 is SNHLY, CDR2 FYNNEI, per germline. This CDR3 has 12 amino acids. Trimming cost V 6 bases and J 6 bases, with 9 bases left between them.

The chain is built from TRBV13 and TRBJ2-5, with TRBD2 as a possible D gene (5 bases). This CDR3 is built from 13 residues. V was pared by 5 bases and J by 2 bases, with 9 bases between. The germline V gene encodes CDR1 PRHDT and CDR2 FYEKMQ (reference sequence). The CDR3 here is CASSQRTQETQYF. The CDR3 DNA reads TGTGCCAGCAGCCAACGGACTCAAGAGACCCAGTACTTC.

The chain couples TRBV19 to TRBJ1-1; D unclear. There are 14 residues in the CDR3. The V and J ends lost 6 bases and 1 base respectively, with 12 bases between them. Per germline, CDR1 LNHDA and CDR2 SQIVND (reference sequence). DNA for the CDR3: TGTGCCAGTAGCCCCTGGGAGGGGAACACTGAAGCTTTCTTT. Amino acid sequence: CASSPWEGNTEAFF. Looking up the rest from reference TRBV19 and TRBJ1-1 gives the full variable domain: DGGITQSPKYLFRKEGQNVTLSCEQNLNHDAMYWYRQDPGQGLRLIYYSQIVNDFQKGDIAEGYSVSREKKESFPLTVTSAQKNPTAFYLCASSPWEGNTEAFFGQGTRLTVV.

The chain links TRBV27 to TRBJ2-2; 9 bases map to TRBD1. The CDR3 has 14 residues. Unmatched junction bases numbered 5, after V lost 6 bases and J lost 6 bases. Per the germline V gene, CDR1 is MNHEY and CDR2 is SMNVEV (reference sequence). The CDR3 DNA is TGTGCCAGCAGAGAGACAGGGGGATCCGGGGAGCTGTTTTTT. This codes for CASRETGGSGELFF.

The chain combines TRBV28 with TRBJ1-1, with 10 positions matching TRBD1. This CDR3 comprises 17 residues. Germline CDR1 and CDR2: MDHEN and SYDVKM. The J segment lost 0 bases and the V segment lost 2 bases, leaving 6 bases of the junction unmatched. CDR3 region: CASSLMGQGTMNTEAFF. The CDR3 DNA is TGTGCCAGCAGTTTAATGGGACAGGGGACAATGAACACTGAAGCTTTCTTT.

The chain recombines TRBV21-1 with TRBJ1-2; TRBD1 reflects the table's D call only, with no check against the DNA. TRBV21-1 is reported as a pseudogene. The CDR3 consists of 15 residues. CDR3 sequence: CASSMRQDRGYGYTF. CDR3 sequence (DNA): TGTGCCAGCAGCATGAGGCAAGACAGGGGCTATGGCTACACCTTC.

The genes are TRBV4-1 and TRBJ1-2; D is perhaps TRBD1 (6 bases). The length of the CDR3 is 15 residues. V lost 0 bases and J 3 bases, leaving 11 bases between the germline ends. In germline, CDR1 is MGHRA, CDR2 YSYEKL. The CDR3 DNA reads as TGCGCCAGCAGCCAAGACGCAGGGACATACTATGGCTACACCTTC. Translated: CASSQDAGTYYGYTF.

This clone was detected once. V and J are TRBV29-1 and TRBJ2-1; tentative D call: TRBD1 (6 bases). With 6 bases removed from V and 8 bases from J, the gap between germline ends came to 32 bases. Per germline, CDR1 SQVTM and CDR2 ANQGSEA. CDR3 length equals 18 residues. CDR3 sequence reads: CSVYTAPEQGSIFYEQFF. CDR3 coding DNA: TGCAGCGTCTATACCGCCCCGGAACAGGGATCCATCTTCTATGAGCAGTTCTTC.

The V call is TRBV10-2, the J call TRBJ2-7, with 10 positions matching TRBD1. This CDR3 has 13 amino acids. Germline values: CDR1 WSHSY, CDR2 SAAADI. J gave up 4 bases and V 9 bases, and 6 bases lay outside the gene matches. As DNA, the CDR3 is TGCGCCAGTCGACAGGGGGCGAAATACGAGCAGTACTTC. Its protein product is CASRQGAKYEQYF.

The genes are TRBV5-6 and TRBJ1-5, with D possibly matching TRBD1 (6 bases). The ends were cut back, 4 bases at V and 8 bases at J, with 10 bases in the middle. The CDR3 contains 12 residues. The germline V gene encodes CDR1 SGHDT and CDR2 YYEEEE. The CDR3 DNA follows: TGTGCCAGCAGCGTCAGGGGCGAGCCCCAGCATTTT. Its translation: CASSVRGEPQHF.

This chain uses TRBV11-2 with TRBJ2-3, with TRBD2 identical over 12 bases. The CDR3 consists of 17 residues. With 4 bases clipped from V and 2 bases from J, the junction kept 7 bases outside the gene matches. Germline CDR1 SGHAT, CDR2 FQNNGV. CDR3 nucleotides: TGTGCCAGCAGCTCCGGACTAGCGGGACCGTTCACAGATACGCAGTATTTT. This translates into CASSSGLAGPFTDTQYF.

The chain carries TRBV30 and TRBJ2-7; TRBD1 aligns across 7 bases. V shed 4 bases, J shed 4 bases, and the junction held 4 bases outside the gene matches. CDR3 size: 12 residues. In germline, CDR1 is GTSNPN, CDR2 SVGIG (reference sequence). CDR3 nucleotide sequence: TGTGCCTGGACCCCACAGGGGTACGAGCAGTACTTC. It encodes CAWTPQGYEQYF.

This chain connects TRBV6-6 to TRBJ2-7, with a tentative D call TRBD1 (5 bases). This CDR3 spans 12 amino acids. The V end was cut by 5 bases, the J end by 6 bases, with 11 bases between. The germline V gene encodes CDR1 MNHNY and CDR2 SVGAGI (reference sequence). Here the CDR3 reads CASSLDSAEQYF. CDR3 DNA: TGTGCCAGCAGTCTTGACAGTGCCGAGCAGTACTTC.

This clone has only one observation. The CDR3 region has the DNA TGTGCCAGCAGCGAATACAGGTCTGATGGCTACACCTTC. Translating gives CASSEYRSDGYTF. The chain carries TRBV9 and TRBJ1-2; D possibly corresponds to TRBD1 (5 bases). The germline V gene has CDR1 SGDLS and CDR2 YYNGEE. V lost 3 bases to trimming and J lost 6 bases, with 12 bases between them. The CDR3 is made up of 13 amino acids.

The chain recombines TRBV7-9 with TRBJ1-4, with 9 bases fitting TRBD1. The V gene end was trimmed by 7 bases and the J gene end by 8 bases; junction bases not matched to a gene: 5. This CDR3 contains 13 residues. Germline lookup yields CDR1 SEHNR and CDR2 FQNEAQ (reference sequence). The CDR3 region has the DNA TGTGCCAGCACGGGACAGGGAGGGGAAAAACTGTTTTTT. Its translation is CASTGQGGEKLFF. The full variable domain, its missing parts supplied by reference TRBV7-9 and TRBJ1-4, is DTGVSQNPRHKITKRGQNVTFRCDPISEHNRLYWYRQTLGQGPEFLTYFQNEAQLEKSRLLSDRFSAERPKGSFSTLEIQRTEQGDSAMYLCASTGQGGEKLFFGSGTQLSVL.

CDR3 residues: CASSEKKVWTREYNEQFF. The CDR3 DNA reads TGCGCCAGCAGTGAAAAAAAGGTATGGACTAGAGAATACAATGAGCAGTTCTTC. The chain employs TRBV10-2 and TRBJ2-1, with TRBD2 identical over 7 bases. The V and J ends lost 3 bases and 4 bases, in that order; junction bases with no gene match: 15. In germline, CDR1 is WSHSY, CDR2 SAAADI. CDR3 length: 18 residues.

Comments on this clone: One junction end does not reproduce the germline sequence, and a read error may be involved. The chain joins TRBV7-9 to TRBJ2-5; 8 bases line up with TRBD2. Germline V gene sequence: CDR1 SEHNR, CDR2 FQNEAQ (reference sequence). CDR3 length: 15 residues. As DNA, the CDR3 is TGTTCCAGCAGCTTAGGCGGGACTAGTTACGAGACCCAGTACTTC. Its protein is CSSSLGGTSYETQYF.

The chain's CDR3 is CASSFSPDGRGGNSPLHF. CDR3 DNA sequence: TGCGCCAGCAGCTTCTCGCCGGACGGGCGGGGAGGCAATTCACCCCTCCACTTT. This chain uses TRBV5-1 with TRBJ1-6; D gene ambiguous. The germline V and J ends were trimmed by 2 bases and 7 bases, with 22 bases remaining between them. The CDR3 sequence is 18 residues long. Looked up from germline, CDR1 is SGHRS and CDR2 is YFSETQ.

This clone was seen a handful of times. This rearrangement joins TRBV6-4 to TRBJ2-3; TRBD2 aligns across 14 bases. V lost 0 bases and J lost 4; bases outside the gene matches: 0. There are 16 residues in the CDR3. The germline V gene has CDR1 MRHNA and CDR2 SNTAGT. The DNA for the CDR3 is TGTGCCAGCAGTGACTCGACTAGCGGGGGGGCAGATACGCAGTATTTT. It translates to CASSDSTSGGADTQYF.